The source of this T cell receptor (beta chain) is a study of blood T cell repertoires in COVID-19. Across the whole study: Donors in the United States, Italy and Spain gave samples during acute or convalescent COVID-19. Sample material is recorded as cDNA or gDNA derived from T cells, B-cell-depleted T cells, or PBMCs.

Trimming left V 2 bases short and J 6 bases short, with 13 bases between. Germline V gene lookup returns CDR1 SGHTA and CDR2 FQGNSA. CDR3 length equals 14 residues. Per the original methods: Nucleated cell counts were estimated from reference gene primer amplification. Repertoires were generated with immunoSEQ multiplex PCR, while TCRdb's copy carries only in-frame clones and drops some. D and trimming come from the DNA, and the V and J calls and clone size come from that table. Here the sample spans approximately 60,000 clones, about 78% being singletons. The receptor was isolated from a man aged 50 to 60 with active or convalescent COVID-19. V is TRBV7-2 and J is TRBJ1-2, with D possibly matching TRBD1 (6 bases). What was sequenced was peripheral blood. The CDR3 loop reads CASSLQGIVHGYTF. CDR3 nucleotides: TGTGCCAGCAGCTTACAGGGGATAGTCCATGGCTACACCTTC.